The clone carrying this T cell receptor beta chain was seen more than once but under ten times. The antigen remains unidentified. The read terminates 3 residues ahead of where the CDR3 ends, so the germline J gene completes it. The CVID group had fewer than 19 females and approximately 30 males, mean age around 40. Donors gave 5 to 8 ml heparinized peripheral whole blood. This record belongs to a study of T cell clonality in common variable immunodeficiency. General study findings and limits: CVID subjects showed higher TCRbeta clonality than healthy controls. Common variable immunodeficiency TCR beta sequences reportedly had fewer deletions and N-nucleotide insertions.

The length of the CDR3 is 14 residues. In germline, CDR1 is SNHLY, CDR2 FYNNEI. V dropped 6 bases and J dropped 7; count of bases not matched to a gene: 9. Sequencing input was equivalent genomic DNA from CVID and controls. This table comes from immunoSEQ multiplex PCR, and its TCRdb copy is limited to in-frame clones, with some not included. In total the sample includes 25,000 to 30,000 clones, none of them seen once. This receptor was obtained from a human donor with common variable immunodeficiency. The sequenced sample consisted of peripheral blood mononuclear cells. The rearrangement joins TRBV2 to TRBJ1-2, with 9 bases that match TRBD1. The DNA read from the CDR3 is TGTGCCAGCAGCAAAGGACAGGGGACCGGTGGC. This translates into CASSKGQGTGG. The entire CDR3 protein reads CASSKGQGTGGYTF.